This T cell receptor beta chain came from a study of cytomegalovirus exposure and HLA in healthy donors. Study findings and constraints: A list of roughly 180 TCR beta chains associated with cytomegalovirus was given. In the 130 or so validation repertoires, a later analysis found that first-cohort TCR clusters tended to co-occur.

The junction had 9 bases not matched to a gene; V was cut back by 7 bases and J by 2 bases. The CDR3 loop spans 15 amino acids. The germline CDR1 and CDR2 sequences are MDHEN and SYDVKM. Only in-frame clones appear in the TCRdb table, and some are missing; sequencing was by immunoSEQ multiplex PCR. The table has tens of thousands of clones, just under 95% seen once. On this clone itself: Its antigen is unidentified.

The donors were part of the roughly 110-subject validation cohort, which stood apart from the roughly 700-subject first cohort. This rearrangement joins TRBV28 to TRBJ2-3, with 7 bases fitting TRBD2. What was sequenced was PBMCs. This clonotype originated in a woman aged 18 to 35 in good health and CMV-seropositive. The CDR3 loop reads CASNYGTIYTDTQYF. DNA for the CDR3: TGTGCCAGCAATTACGGGACTATATACACAGATACGCAGTATTTT. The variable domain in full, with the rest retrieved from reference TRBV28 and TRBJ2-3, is DVKVTQSSRYLVKRTGEKVFLECVQDMDHENMFWYRQDPGLGLRLIYFSYDVKMKEKGDIPEGYSVSREKKERFSLILESASTNQTSMYLCASNYGTIYTDTQYFGPGTRLTVL.